This TCR beta chain comes out of a study of T-cell reconstitution after alpha-beta-depleted transplantation in children. With 3 bases removed from V and 6 bases from J, the gap between germline ends came to 12 bases. Looked up from germline, CDR1 is MNHNS and CDR2 is SASEGT. The CDR3 totals 14 residues. In its sample, this clonotype was seen many times. Its cognate antigen is unknown. The library targeted TCRbeta and was prepared with unique molecular identifiers. TCRdb redid the calling of the PCR reads with MiXCR, one entry per CDR3 protein. The sample shows about 470,000 distinct CDR3 sequences, roughly two fifths of them seen only once. The study's findings and limits: There were reportedly several hundred expanded graft clones from which alpha-beta T cells came about two months after transplant. Surviving recipient T cells and thymic progenitors accounted for the high day-60 TCRbeta diversity observed in some patients. When one year had passed after transplant, most T-cell counts and diversity came from newly produced T cells.

The TCR originated in a girl aged 2 to 9 with aplastic anemia, due to receive a stem cell transplant. The source material was PBMCs, sampled before TCRalphabeta/CD19-depleted stem cell transplant. The chain joins TRBV6-1 to TRBJ2-1; unclear D gene. CDR3 residues: CASSEVSQSNEQFF. In DNA form, the CDR3 reads TGTGCCAGCAGTGAGGTCTCGCAGAGCAATGAGCAGTTCTTC.